This T cell receptor beta chain was sequenced for a study of blood T cell repertoires in COVID-19 (dated by TCRdb to the early 2020s). Describing the broader study: Samples covering the acute and convalescent phases of COVID-19 were provided by collaborators in the United States, Italy and Spain. The prospective study material was composed of cDNA or gDNA derived from T cells, B-cell-depleted T cells, or PBMCs. A freely available public database, intended as a resource for researchers studying the immune response to SARS-CoV-2, is where the repertoires were released. Where available, HLA class I and class II types were obtained from metadata supplied by the sample provider rather than from assay-based typing. The samples were drawn from two sources: the first 160 participants of the ongoing ImmuneRACE study, and fewer than 1,500 subjects contributed by 6 global collaborators. A de-identified subject ID, COVID-19 status, age in years and sex were almost always included in the sample metadata. Subjects who had been exposed to COVID-19, were actively infected with it, or had recovered from it provided the deeply sampled blood TCRbeta repertoires that made up the dataset.

Participants in the prospective study were aged roughly 18 to 100 years, lived in about two dozen United States geographic areas, and enrolled through a virtual design. Cohort assignment in the prospective study relied on participant-reported clinical history from a screening survey and a study questionnaire. Recovered participants in ImmuneRACE Cohort 3 were defined as having two consecutive negative NP/OP PCR tests, clearance from a healthcare professional, or resolution of symptoms. In the prospective study, mobile phlebotomists collected whole blood, serum and a nasopharyngeal or oropharyngeal swab from each participant. Prospective study participants could optionally give additional blood draws and questionnaires over an approximately 2-month period. Blood samples from the prospective study were shipped frozen or at room temperature prior to DNA extraction. A remark on this clone: What antigen it recognizes has not been identified. Base-call qualities are not available, and no considerably larger clone is one nucleotide away.

What the research found in general, with its limitations: How much clinical and demographic metadata was included differed by source and by participant, and the metadata was provided uncurated.

TCRbeta CDR3 regions were amplified from genomic DNA using the immunoSEQ Assay, a bias-controlled multiplex PCR. As for how the authors treated the data: Nucleated cell counts per sample were estimated from amplification of reference gene primers within the assay. To quantify the absolute abundance of each unique TCRbeta CDR3 rearrangement, sequence reads were collapsed and filtered. For each sample, productive Simpson clonality was calculated by taking the square root of Simpson's diversity index across productive rearrangements. TCRdb retrieved this table from immuneACCESS and kept in-frame rearrangements only. Not all clones are present; in checked studies, unresolved V genes account for under half, and no reason is known for the remainder. That table gives V, J and clone size, and the DNA gave D and trimming. The sample table holds roughly 300,000 clones, of which about 92% were seen once. The top ten clones comprise less than 20% of the sample.

The trim is 1 base for V and 3 bases for J, with a gap of 10 bases between the germline ends. Reading the germline V gene (reference sequence) gives CDR1 LGHDT and CDR2 YNNKEL. The CDR3 starts with the cysteine, ends with the phenylalanine, and has 14 residues. Only the CDR3 DNA is retained, 42 bases long and in frame from the first base. The source material was PBMCs or T cells enriched from blood (not recorded which). The sequence was collected from a woman aged 25 to 39 who had recovered from COVID-19. The receptor chain draws on TRBV3-1 (or the pseudogene TRBV3-2) and TRBJ2-7; TRBD1 might be the D gene, on 7 matching bases. Read as DNA, the sequence is TGTGCCAGCAGCCAAGCAGGGGGGAACTACGAGCAGTACTTC. This gives the protein CASSQAGGNYEQYF.